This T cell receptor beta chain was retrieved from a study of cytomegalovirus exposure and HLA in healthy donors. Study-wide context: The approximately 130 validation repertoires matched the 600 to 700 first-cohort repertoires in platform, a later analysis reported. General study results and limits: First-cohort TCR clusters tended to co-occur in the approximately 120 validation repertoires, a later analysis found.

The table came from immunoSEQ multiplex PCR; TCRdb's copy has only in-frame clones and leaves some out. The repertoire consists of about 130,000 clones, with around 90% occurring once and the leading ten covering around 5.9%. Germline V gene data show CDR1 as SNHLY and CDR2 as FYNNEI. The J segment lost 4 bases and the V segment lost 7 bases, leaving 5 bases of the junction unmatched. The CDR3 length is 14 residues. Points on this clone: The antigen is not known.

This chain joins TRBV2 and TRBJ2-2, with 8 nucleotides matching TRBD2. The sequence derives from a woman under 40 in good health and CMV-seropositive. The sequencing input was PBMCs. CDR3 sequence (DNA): TGTGCCAGCACGGGGGGGCCGGTCACCGGGGAGCTGTTTTTT. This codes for CASTGGPVTGELFF.